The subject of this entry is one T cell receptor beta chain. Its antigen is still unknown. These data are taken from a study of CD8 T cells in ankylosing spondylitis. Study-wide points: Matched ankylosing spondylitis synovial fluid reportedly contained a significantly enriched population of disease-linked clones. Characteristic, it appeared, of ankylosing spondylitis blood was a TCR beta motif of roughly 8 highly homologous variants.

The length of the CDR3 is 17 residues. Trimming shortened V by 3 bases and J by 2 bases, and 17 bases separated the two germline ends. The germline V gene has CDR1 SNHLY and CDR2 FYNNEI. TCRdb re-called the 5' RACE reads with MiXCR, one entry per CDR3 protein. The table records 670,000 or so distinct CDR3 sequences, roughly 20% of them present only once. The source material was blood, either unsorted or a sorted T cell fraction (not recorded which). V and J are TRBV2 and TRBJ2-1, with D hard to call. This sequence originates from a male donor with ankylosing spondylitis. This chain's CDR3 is CASSDRIRVDPYNEQFF. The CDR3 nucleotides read TGTGCCAGCAGTGACCGGATCCGGGTCGATCCCTACAATGAGCAGTTCTTC.